This TCR beta chain was found in a study of molecular identifiers for immune sequencing clone quantification. Listed TCR primers, together with previously described methods, were used for the bulk TCR libraries. MiXCR, applied by TCRdb to the PCR reads, yields one record per CDR3 protein. The sample has a few hundred thousand distinct CDR3 sequences; 24% are singletons. This clonotype was counted ten times or more. The CDR3 spans 13 residues. The germline V gene encodes CDR1 MNHEY and CDR2 SVGAGI. Trimming shortened V by 5 bases and J by 3 bases, and 8 bases separated the two germline ends. Naive CD8 T cell sorting was performed on the CD8+CD4-CCR7+CD45RA+ phenotype.

The V call is TRBV6-5, the J call TRBJ1-5; D perhaps matches TRBD1 (5 bases). The clonotype was recovered from a human donor in good health. Some libraries in this study had Jurkat cell RNA spiked in. The sequenced sample was naive CD8+ T cells from blood, with Jurkat cell RNA spiked in. As to subset: FACS-sorted CD8+CD4-CCR7+CD45RA+ naive T cells. This chain's CDR3 is CASSPGPNQPQHF. In DNA form, the CDR3 reads TGTGCCAGCAGTCCGGGACCCAATCAGCCCCAGCATTTT.